This is a list of T cell receptor beta chains from one sample in a study of CD8 T cells in ankylosing spondylitis. TCRdb passed the 5' RACE reads through MiXCR, listing each CDR3 protein once. This sample has some 330,000 distinct CDR3 sequences, with under 8.5% found just once. Sequenced sample: blood, either unsorted or a sorted T cell fraction (not recorded which). The receptors come from a male donor with ankylosing spondylitis. CDR3s include the opening cysteine and the closing phenylalanine or tryptophan.

V gene,J gene,CDR3 protein
TRBV15,TRBJ1-2,CATSRVGGNYGYTF
TRBV12-3/TRBV12-4,TRBJ2-5,CASSLDRAQETQYF
TRBV28,TRBJ1-2,CASTPSGRSYGYTF
TRBV30,TRBJ2-2,CAGGFDTGPFTGELFF
TRBV4-1,TRBJ2-7,CASSQEGVRQGVSYEQYF
TRBV10-2,TRBJ2-7,CASSTTPGGSTYEQYF
TRBV7-8,TRBJ2-1,CASSREGLAVDEQFF
TRBV9,TRBJ1-3,CASSVAGDSGNTIYF
TRBV24-1,TRBJ2-1,CATSDAGLAGGYEQFF
TRBV7-6,TRBJ2-5,CASSPYSSPSGSPRGTQYF
TRBV7-9,TRBJ2-5,CASSPSGAGRETQYF
TRBV10-1,TRBJ2-2,CASSDPGTGVSNTGELFF
TRBV19,TRBJ2-7,CASSMRRGHEQYF
TRBV18,TRBJ1-2,CASSPPMDRRYGYTF
TRBV20-1,TRBJ1-3,CSASSGQVFGAGNTIYF
TRBV3-1,TRBJ2-7,CASSQIFGSDEQYF
TRBV12-3/TRBV12-4,TRBJ2-1,CASCILPGNEQFF
TRBV5-1,TRBJ2-3,CASSPQDLPTDTQYF
TRBV2,TRBJ2-1,CASRLAGAVEQFF
TRBV5-1,TRBJ1-2,CASSSVGGQVYGYTF
TRBV5-1,TRBJ2-1,CASSLALGRDSYNEQFF
TRBV7-9,TRBJ2-1,CASSLAPGLFHNEQFF
TRBV7-9,TRBJ2-1,CASSLAMGEQFF
TRBV19,TRBJ2-7,CASSPATNSYEQYF
TRBV28,TRBJ1-1,CASSLTTWGTEAFF
TRBV18,TRBJ2-7,CASSPSEGTFYEQYF
TRBV5-1,TRBJ2-1,CASSLRLFSYNEQFF
TRBV6-1,TRBJ2-3,CASTGPDHTDTQYF
TRBV7-9,TRBJ2-5,CASSPWTGDTHKTQYF
TRBV12-3/TRBV12-4,TRBJ2-7,CASSESLGTYEQYF
TRBV9,TRBJ1-2,CASSSGPGDGYTF
TRBV24-1,TRBJ2-2,CATSETTGLNTGELFF
TRBV6-2/TRBV6-3,TRBJ2-5,CASSYADSGRETQYF
TRBV5-1,TRBJ1-1,CASSQSPLRQGGTEAFF
TRBV28,TRBJ1-5,CASSPKTGLNQPQHF
TRBV28,TRBJ1-2,CASSLSGVDGYTF
TRBV12-3/TRBV12-4,TRBJ2-1,CASSTLAGRSQYNEQFF
TRBV3-1,TRBJ1-4,CASSLPREGGEKLFF
TRBV5-1,TRBJ2-7,CASSVRPYEQYF
TRBV2,TRBJ2-7,CASRDRNFYEQYF
TRBV19,TRBJ1-1,CASSIVGTAEAFF
TRBV3-1,TRBJ2-7,CASSRIAERYEQYF
TRBV5-1,TRBJ2-7,CASSLDGPLFEQYF
TRBV9,TRBJ1-1,CASSSRDRNTEAFF
TRBV9,TRBJ2-1,CASSVGASLAYNEQFF
TRBV4-1,TRBJ1-2,CASSPRGYGYTF
TRBV5-1,TRBJ2-1,CASSPVAGGPSNEQFF
TRBV20-1,TRBJ2-3,CSARVTLGGTQYF
TRBV7-2,TRBJ1-5,CASTLPVLPRSDQPQHF
TRBV13,TRBJ2-7,CASSLNRAPYEQYF
TRBV20-1,TRBJ2-2,CSARPSGRLTGELFF
TRBV3-1,TRBJ1-2,CASSHDGGGGYTF
TRBV13,TRBJ2-7,CASSPRRDNSYEQYF
TRBV24-1,TRBJ2-5,CATSETGRRSQYF